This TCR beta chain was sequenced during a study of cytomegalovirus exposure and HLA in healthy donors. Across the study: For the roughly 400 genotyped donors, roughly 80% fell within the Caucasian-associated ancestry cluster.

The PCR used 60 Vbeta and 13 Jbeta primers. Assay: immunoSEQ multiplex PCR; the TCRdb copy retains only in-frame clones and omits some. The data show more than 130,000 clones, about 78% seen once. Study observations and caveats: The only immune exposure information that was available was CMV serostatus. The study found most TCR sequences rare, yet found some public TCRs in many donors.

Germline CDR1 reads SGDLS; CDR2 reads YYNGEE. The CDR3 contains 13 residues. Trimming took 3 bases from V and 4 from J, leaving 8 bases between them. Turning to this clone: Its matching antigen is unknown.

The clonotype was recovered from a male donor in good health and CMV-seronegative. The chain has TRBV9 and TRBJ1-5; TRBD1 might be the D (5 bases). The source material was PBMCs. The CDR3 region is CASSAAGNQPQHF. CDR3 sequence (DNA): TGTGCCAGCAGCGCCGCAGGGAATCAGCCCCAGCATTTT.